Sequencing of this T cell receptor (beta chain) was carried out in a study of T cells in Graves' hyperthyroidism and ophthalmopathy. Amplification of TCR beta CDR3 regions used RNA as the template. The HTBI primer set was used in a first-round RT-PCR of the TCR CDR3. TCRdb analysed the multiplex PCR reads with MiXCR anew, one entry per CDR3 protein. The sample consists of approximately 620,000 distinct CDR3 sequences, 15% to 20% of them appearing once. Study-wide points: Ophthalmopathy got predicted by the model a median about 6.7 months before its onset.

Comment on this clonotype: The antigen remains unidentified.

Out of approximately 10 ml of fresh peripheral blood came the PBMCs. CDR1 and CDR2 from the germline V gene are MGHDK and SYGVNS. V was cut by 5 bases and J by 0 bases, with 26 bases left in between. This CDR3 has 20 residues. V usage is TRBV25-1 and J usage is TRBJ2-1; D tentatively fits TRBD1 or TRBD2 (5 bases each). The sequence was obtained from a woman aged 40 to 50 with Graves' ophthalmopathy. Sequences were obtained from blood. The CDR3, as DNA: TGTGCCAGCAGTCTGAACGTACTCCCCCGCCCAGGGAGCTCCTACAATGAGCAGTTCTTC. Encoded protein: CASSLNVLPRPGSSYNEQFF. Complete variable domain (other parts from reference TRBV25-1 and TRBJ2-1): EADIYQTPRYLVIGTGKKITLECSQTMGHDKMYWYQQDPGMELHLIHYSYGVNSTEKGDLSSESTVSRIRTEHFPLTLESARPSHTSQYLCASSLNVLPRPGSSYNEQFFGPGTRLTVL.